This T cell receptor (beta chain) comes out of a study of T cells in localized non-small cell lung cancer (TCRdb year 2020). Looking at the study overall: The study analyzed T cell repertoires of under 250 early-stage NSCLC patients, comparing tumors and uninvolved tumor-adjacent lungs. NSCLC patients had a mean age of approximately 70 years, and 129 were male and some 98 female. All 240 or so NSCLC patients in the cohort were treatment-naive and had localized lung tumors that were resected. The full study reports these points: The highest T cell clonality was observed in uninvolved tumor-adjacent lung, where clonality exceeded that of tumor, suggesting that antigenic responses were more focused in uninvolved tumor-adjacent lung. Of the top 100 tumor clones, a median of roughly 56 were detected in paired uninvolved adjacent lung; under 30 were also among that lung's top 100. Because multi-region sequencing of the tumors was not done, intratumor heterogeneity could not be ruled out. Because the study design was exploratory, TCR variables were selected using unadjusted p-values without false-discovery rate correction. Longer overall survival was associated with higher T cell density in blood, whereas shorter survival was associated with higher clonality in adjacent lung.

The immunoSEQ Assay was used to sequence TCR beta CDR3 regions from DNA. The original pipeline was this. T cell density was computed as TCR beta template counts normalized to usable DNA estimated by amplifying housekeeping genes. The preseqR package was used to estimate richness by extrapolating to 400,000 templates for PBMC samples and to 120,000 templates for tissue samples. Clonality was taken to be one minus Pielou's evenness. Differential abundance testing on productive amino-acid clonotypes, with a minimum total count of 5 and an alpha of 0.1, was used to identify tissue-enriched TCRs. Repertoire overlap between compartments was quantified with the Jaccard Index and Morisita Overlap Index. GLIPH grouped TCR beta CDR3s together with public tetramer-defined viral CDR3s, and a viral motif had to include at least three viral sequences and also show V-gene enrichment. TCRdb carries this immuneACCESS record with in-frame sequences only. Its versions omit some clonotypes, under half of them owing to an unresolved V gene in the studies checked, with the rest unexplained. The DNA gave D and trimming, while V, J and clone size come from that table. The sample table holds approximately 2,000 clones, of which over 30% were seen once. The ten largest clones capture 7.5% to 9.5% of the sample.

At diagnosis, peripheral blood, uninvolved tumor-adjacent lung and tumor were collected and were preserved as a mix of fresh-frozen and FFPE material. V was cut back by 4 bases and J by 0 bases, leaving a gap of 11 bases between them. The CDR3 runs 15 residues from the cysteine to the phenylalanine. CDR3 DNA is the only sequence kept; it has 45 bases, read in frame from the first base. As encoded in the germline V gene, CDR1 is SGHRS while CDR2 is YFSETQ. Concerning this clone itself: The specificity of this receptor is unknown. Qualities for individual bases were not recorded, and no much larger clone is one base off.

The chain was built from TRBV5-1 and TRBJ1-3, with TRBD1 perhaps the D gene, on 6 matching bases. This clonotype originated in a female donor aged 60 or older with stage I lung adenocarcinoma. The specimen was lung tumor tissue, collected before any cancer treatment. This receptor has the CDR3 CASSLADSSGNTIYF. In nucleotides, the sequence is TGCGCCAGCAGCCTAGCGGACAGCTCTGGAAACACCATATATTTT.